This TCR beta chain is from a study of cytomegalovirus exposure and HLA in healthy donors. The PCR ran on 60 Vbeta and 13 Jbeta primers. Profiled with immunoSEQ multiplex PCR; TCRdb holds only in-frame clones, not every one. Of about 110,000 clones listed, around 76% are singletons. Study-wide results and caveats: Later analysis identified about 17,000 TCR beta sequences associated with HLA alleles, using a false discovery rate threshold of 0.05. Across donors, presence/absence analyses took sequencing depth to be roughly uniform. For most TCR sequences rarity was the rule, although some public TCRs occurred in many donors.

A note on this clone: No antigen is known for it.

CDR3 length: 12 amino acids. The sequenced sample was PBMCs. The sequence came from a woman aged 45-65 years in good health and CMV-seropositive. The chain links TRBV12-1 to TRBJ1-3; the table gives TRBD1 as D, unverified against the DNA. TRBV12-1 is a documented pseudogene. The CDR3 protein is CASSFSRTEGDF. CDR3 coding DNA: TGTGCCAGCAGCTTTTCAAGGACAGAAGGAGATTTT.